The 21 T cell receptor beta chains in this list originate from one sample, sequenced in a study of CD8+ T cells in alopecia areata. RNA was isolated and reverse transcribed to cDNA, the sequencing template. The table came from immunoSEQ multiplex PCR; TCRdb's copy has only in-frame clones and leaves some out. The sample contains around 290,000 clones, none of them singletons. Markers including CD4, CD8alpha, NKG2D and NKG2ACE guided sorting of pooled cutaneous lymph node cells. The sequencing input was CD4+ T cells sorted from a lymph node. The receptors were gathered from a C3H/HeJ mouse with alopecia areata. The strain bears MHC haplotype H2-k.

Concerning this clone itself: Each gene name is a mouse one. The read comes to an end 4 residues before the CDR3 does, leaving the germline J gene to fill in the end. The same CDR3 is also encoded by other DNA sequences in this sample. This sequence joins TRBV1 and TRBJ2-1; 8 bases are a match to TRBD2. Germline trimming cut 1 base from V and 3 bases from J; bases unmatched to any gene: 2. Looked up from germline, CDR1 is NSQYPW and CDR2 is LRSPGD (reference sequence). The CDR3 is 15 amino acids. CDR3: CTCSAGWGAYAEQFF. The CDR3 DNA, read in part, is TGCACCTGCAGTGCAGGCTGGGGGGCCTATGCT.

On this clone: Gene names follow the mouse nomenclature. Read data end 4 residues before the CDR3 end; the end is taken from the germline J gene. The chain combines TRBV13-3 with TRBJ2-5; 7 bases agree with TRBD1. In germline, CDR1 is NNHDY, CDR2 SYVADS. Trimming cost V 2 bases and J 0 bases; bases outside gene matches: 3. The CDR3 covers 15 residues. The part of the CDR3 DNA that was read is TGTGCCAGCAGTGACAACAGGGGTAACCAAGAC. Translating gives CASSDNRGNQD. The entire CDR3 is CASSDNRGNQDTQYF.

This clone has more than one count but fewer than ten. Gene names refer to mouse genes. The read falls 4 residues short of the CDR3 end, and the missing part is taken from the germline J gene. The genes are TRBV13-3 and TRBJ2-5; TRBD1 matches at 8 bases. The CDR3 loop spans 15 amino acids. From germline, CDR1 is NNHDY and CDR2 SYVADS. The CDR3 region is CASSDKGRGRDTQYF. The sequenced CDR3 bases are TGTGCCAGCAGTGATAAGGGCAGGGGGCGGGAC.

This clone came up a few times. Germline and genes: mouse. The sequence runs out 4 residues before the end of the CDR3; the remainder is reconstructed from the germline J gene. V and J are TRBV5 and TRBJ1-1; 8 nucleotides line up with TRBD1. CDR1 is LGHNA, CDR2 YNLKQL, per germline (reference sequence). V shed 0 bases and J 0 bases; nucleotides not matched to a gene: 3. The CDR3 spans 16 residues. CDR3 DNA, as far as it was read: TGTGCCAGCAGCCAAGATCCGGGACAGGCAAACACA. Residues: CASSQDPGQANT. The whole CDR3 is CASSQDPGQANTEVFF.

A remark on this clone: Gene names and germline match the mouse. CDR3 amino acids: CAWSLGDRVNTGQLYF. The sequenced part of the CDR3 DNA is TGTGCCTGGAGTCTAGGGGACAGGGTAAACACCGGG. V and J are TRBV31 and TRBJ2-2; TRBD1 aligns across 9 bases. The missing CDR3 end, 4 residues past where the read stops, is filled in from the germline J gene. The germline gives CDR1 GKSSPN, CDR2 SITVG. V dropped 0 bases and J dropped 1; count of bases not matched to a gene: 3. There are 16 residues in the CDR3.

This clone was recorded at least ten times. Mouse germline and gene names are used. The read terminates 4 residues ahead of where the CDR3 ends, so the germline J gene completes it. The rearrangement joins TRBV13-1 to TRBJ1-1; no clear D. The V and J ends lost 0 bases and 0 bases respectively, with 3 bases between them. The CDR3 runs to 13 residues. Germline V lookup: CDR1 NSHNY, CDR2 SYGAGN. The CDR3 loop is CASSDVANTEVFF. CDR3 DNA, as far as it was read: TGTGCCAGCAGTGATGTTGCAAACACA.

About this clone: Germline and genes: mouse. The read falls 4 residues short of the CDR3 end, and the missing part is taken from the germline J gene. The genes are TRBV4 and TRBJ2-1; the match to TRBD2 covers 8 bases. This CDR3 has 14 residues. V lost 5 bases, J lost 4 bases, and 4 bases stayed unmatched. Germline V gene data show CDR1 as LGHDT and CDR2 as YNNKQL (reference sequence). The CDR3 bases that were read are TGTGCCAGCAGCCCCTGGGGGGCGTATGCT. Its protein product is CASSPWGAYA. The full CDR3 protein is CASSPWGAYAEQFF.

Concerning this clone: The gene names given are mouse names. From the germline J gene comes the end of the CDR3, since the read stops 4 residues before it. The J gene is TRBJ1-2, the V gene TRBV5; 9 bases are shared with TRBD1. The germline V gene has CDR1 LGHNA and CDR2 YNLKQL (reference sequence). This CDR3 has 14 amino acids. The V gene end was trimmed by 5 bases and the J gene end by 4 bases; junction bases not matched to a gene: 5. The CDR3 here is CASSGDREGSDYTF. The sequenced part of the CDR3 DNA is TGTGCCAGCAGCGGGGACAGGGAGGGCTCC.

Notes on this clone: The gene names here belong to mouse. The CDR3 end falls 4 residues outside the read, so it is completed with the germline J gene. The chain links TRBV19 to TRBJ2-7; possible D gene TRBD1, 6 bases. The CDR3 is 14 residues long. Germline V gives CDR1 FNHDT, CDR2 SITEND (reference sequence). Trimming stripped 0 bases from V and 3 bases from J, with 10 bases between. The DNA read from the CDR3 is TGTGCCAGCAGTATAGAGGGACAAAACTAT. It translates to CASSIEGQNY. The full CDR3 protein reads CASSIEGQNYEQYF. Filled out from reference TRBV19 and TRBJ2-7, the complete variable domain reads GGIITQTPKFLIGQEGQKLTLKCQQNFNHDTMYWYRQDSGKGLRLIYYSITENDLQKGDLSEGYDASREKKSSFSLTVTSAQKNEMAVFLCASSIEGQNYEQYFGPGTRLTVL.

In regard to this clone: Gene and germline names: mouse. Sequencing ends 4 residues short of the CDR3 end; the germline J gene provides the rest. The gene calls are TRBV19 and TRBJ2-4; 9 bases fit TRBD2. The CDR3 sequence is 16 residues long. The germline V gene has CDR1 FNHDT and CDR2 SITEND (reference sequence). Losses at the gene ends were 4 bases for V and 0 bases for J; bases not matched to a gene: 6. CDR3 loop: CASSWTGATSQNTLYF. CDR3 DNA, as far as it was read: TGTGCCAGCAGTTGGACTGGGGCGACTAGTCAAAAC.

On this clone itself: Gene names are the mouse ones. The read gets to within 3 residues of the CDR3 end, and the germline J gene fills in the rest. The gene calls are TRBV19 and TRBJ1-6, with 7 bases identical to TRBD1. TRBJ1-6 carries the ORF label, with uncertain function. V shed 4 bases, J shed 3 bases, and the junction held 1 base outside the gene matches. Germline lookup yields CDR1 FNHDT and CDR2 SITEND (reference sequence). This CDR3 region has 14 residues. CDR3 DNA, as far as it was read: TGTGCCAGCAGTTCAGGGGGCTATAATTCGCCC. Translating it yields CASSSGGYNSP. In full, the CDR3 is CASSSGGYNSPLYF.

Details on this clone: Mouse gene names apply. The CDR3 goes on 4 residues after the read ends, and that part is filled in from the germline J gene. V and J are TRBV13-1 and TRBJ2-5; weak D call: TRBD1 (6 bases). The germline V gene encodes CDR1 NSHNY and CDR2 SYGAGN. The CDR3 length is 14 residues. The ends were cut back, 6 bases at V and 3 bases at J, with 14 bases in the middle. This chain's CDR3 is CASNTPGQQDTQYF. The DNA read from the CDR3 is TGTGCCAGCAATACCCCGGGACAACAAGAC.

Notes on this clone: Gene and germline names: mouse. The covered CDR3 bases are TGTGCCAGCAGTAGGGAGGGGAGGAACACA. This gives the protein CASSREGRNT. The complete CDR3 protein is CASSREGRNTEVFF. J is TRBJ1-1 and V is TRBV19; weak D call: TRBD1 (5 bases). The DNA ends 4 residues before the CDR3 does, and the rest of the CDR3 is filled in from the germline J gene. CDR1 and CDR2 (germline): FNHDT, SITEND (reference sequence). Trimming cost V 3 bases and J 1 base, with 10 bases left between them. This CDR3 is built from 14 residues. Combining the CDR3 with reference TRBV19 and TRBJ1-1 gives the whole variable domain GGIITQTPKFLIGQEGQKLTLKCQQNFNHDTMYWYRQDSGKGLRLIYYSITENDLQKGDLSEGYDASREKKSSFSLTVTSAQKNEMAVFLCASSREGRNTEVFFGKGTRLTVV.

To note about this clone: Gene labels here are mouse ones. The CDR3 extends 4 residues past the end of the read, so its final part is completed from the germline J gene. This sequence joins TRBV5 and TRBJ2-7; 13 positions match TRBD2. Trimming at V came to 4 bases and at J to 2 bases, leaving 2 bases not matched to a gene. CDR3 length: 15 amino acids. CDR1 and CDR2 (germline): LGHNA, YNLKQL (reference sequence). The CDR3 here is CASSLGTGGAYEQYF. CDR3 bases read: TGTGCCAGCAGCCTCGGGACTGGGGGGGCCTAT.

A few counts support this clone. Mouse germline and gene names are used. This specimen includes other DNA sequences encoding the same CDR3. Partial CDR3 DNA: TGCACCTGCAGTGCAGATTCAGGGTCCACCGGG. This gives the protein CTCSADSGSTG. The whole CDR3 region reads CTCSADSGSTGQLYF. The V gene is TRBV1, the J gene TRBJ2-2, with D possibly matching TRBD1 (5 bases). Sequencing ends 4 residues short of the CDR3 end; the germline J gene provides the rest. This CDR3 is 15 amino acids long. V gave up 0 bases and J gave up 4 bases, with 9 bases separating them. CDR1 and CDR2 from the germline V gene are NSQYPW and LRSPGD (reference sequence).

This clone has only a few counts. Gene names are mouse gene names. The read is 4 residues too short to cover the CDR3 end, so that end is filled in from the germline J gene. Other nucleotide sequences from this sample produce the same CDR3. The chain links TRBV13-1 to TRBJ2-7; 11 positions agree with TRBD2. The germline V gene encodes CDR1 NSHNY and CDR2 SYGAGN. This CDR3 region has 15 residues. V lost 3 bases to trimming and J lost 0 bases; unmatched junction nucleotides: 2. The sequenced part of the CDR3 DNA is TGTGCCAGCAGTGGGACTGGGGGGAGCTCCTAT. This translates into CASSGTGGSSY. The CDR3 as a whole reads CASSGTGGSSYEQYF.

For this clone: The germline and genes are mouse ones. Sequencing ends 4 residues short of the CDR3 end; the germline J gene provides the rest. The sample has other DNA sequences that encode this CDR3 too. J is TRBJ1-2 and V is TRBV19, with D tentatively TRBD1 (6 bases). Trimming cost V 1 base and J 3 bases, with 10 bases left between them. This CDR3 is built from 14 residues. Looked up from germline, CDR1 is FNHDT and CDR2 is SITEND (reference sequence). The CDR3 protein is CASSIRGRDSDYTF. Incomplete CDR3 DNA: TGTGCCAGCAGTATAAGGGGGAGGGACTCC.

In this sample, this clone turned up a few times. Mouse names are used for the genes. Read coverage stops 4 residues before the CDR3 terminus; the germline J gene supplies the remainder. This rearrangement joins TRBV2 to TRBJ2-5, with D possibly TRBD1 on 6 matching bases. CDR1 is LGHNA, CDR2 YSYQKL, per germline. This CDR3 has 14 amino acids. CDR3 sequence: CASSQVGRGDTQYF. The part of the CDR3 DNA that was read is TGTGCCAGCAGCCAAGTTGGGAGGGGGGAC.

The table lists this clone with a few counts. Germline and genes: mouse. The read comes to an end 4 residues before the CDR3 does, leaving the germline J gene to fill in the end. The sample contains more than one DNA sequence encoding this CDR3. V is TRBV4 and J is TRBJ2-3, with 7 bases that match TRBD1. The CDR3 extends over 15 amino acids. Per the germline V gene, CDR1 is LGHDT and CDR2 is YNNKQL (reference sequence). V trimming: 5 bases; J trimming: 1 base; junction bases outside the gene matches: 6. The CDR3: CASSPRQGGAETLYF. Incomplete CDR3 DNA: TGTGCCAGCAGCCCCCGACAGGGTGGTGCAGAA. The full variable domain, completed using reference TRBV4 and TRBJ2-3, is ETAVFQTPNYHVTQVGNEVSFNCKQTLGHDTMYWYKQDSKKLLKIMFSYNNKQLIVNETVPRRFSPQSSDKAHLNLRIKSVEPEDSAVYLCASSPRQGGAETLYFGSGTRLTVL.

This clone was detected a few times. Mouse gene names apply. The sequence runs out 4 residues before the end of the CDR3; the remainder is reconstructed from the germline J gene. The chain couples TRBV19 to TRBJ2-1, with 9 nucleotides matching TRBD2. The junction had 6 bases not matched to a gene; V was cut back by 2 bases and J by 3 bases. The CDR3 has 16 amino acids. Germline V gene lookup returns CDR1 FNHDT and CDR2 SITEND (reference sequence). Partial CDR3 DNA: TGTGCCAGCAGTATTAGTGGGGGGGCGAGCTATGCT. This encodes CASSISGGASYA. The CDR3 in full is CASSISGGASYAEQFF.

This clone has only a few counts. Gene names follow the mouse nomenclature. Sequencing ends 4 residues short of the CDR3 end; the germline J gene provides the rest. The chain is built from TRBV1 and TRBJ2-1; 10 bases match TRBD2. Germline trimming cut 6 bases from V and 4 bases from J; bases unmatched to any gene: 6. This CDR3 has 15 amino acids. CDR1 and CDR2 from the germline V gene are NSQYPW and LRSPGD (reference sequence). The CDR3 DNA, read in part, is TGCACCTGCAGCCCGGGACTGGGGAGATATGCT. Translated: CTCSPGLGRYA. The full CDR3 sequence reads CTCSPGLGRYAEQFF.